This record covers a single T cell receptor beta chain. As yet, its antigen is unknown. The method was immunoSEQ multiplex PCR; TCRdb's version includes in-frame clones alone and lacks a portion of them. The table has 90,000 to 110,000 clones, more than 85% seen once; the top ten hold about 4%. The data were obtained in a study of cytomegalovirus exposure and HLA in healthy donors. Study context: Later analysis reported that the roughly 120 validation repertoires shared the platform of the roughly 670 first-cohort repertoires. Study outcomes and limitations: There were over 150 TCR beta chains listed as cytomegalovirus-associated. Reportedly, diagnosis of cytomegalovirus status by the classifier showed high specificity and sensitivity. Among the CMV-associated chains, a few were confirmed in vitro as specific for CMV antigens.

This TCR was recovered from a woman aged 18-29 years in good health and CMV-seropositive. Input material: PBMCs.

The CDR3 DNA follows: TGTGCCAGCAGCTCCCCCTACATTACAGGGAAAACTGAAGCTTTCTTT. It specifies CASSSPYITGKTEAFF. This chain uses TRBV5-6 with TRBJ1-1; D is perhaps TRBD1 (6 bases). The germline V and J ends were trimmed by 3 bases and 5 bases, with 20 bases remaining between them. This CDR3 comprises 16 residues. Germline CDR1 and CDR2: SGHDT and YYEEEE.